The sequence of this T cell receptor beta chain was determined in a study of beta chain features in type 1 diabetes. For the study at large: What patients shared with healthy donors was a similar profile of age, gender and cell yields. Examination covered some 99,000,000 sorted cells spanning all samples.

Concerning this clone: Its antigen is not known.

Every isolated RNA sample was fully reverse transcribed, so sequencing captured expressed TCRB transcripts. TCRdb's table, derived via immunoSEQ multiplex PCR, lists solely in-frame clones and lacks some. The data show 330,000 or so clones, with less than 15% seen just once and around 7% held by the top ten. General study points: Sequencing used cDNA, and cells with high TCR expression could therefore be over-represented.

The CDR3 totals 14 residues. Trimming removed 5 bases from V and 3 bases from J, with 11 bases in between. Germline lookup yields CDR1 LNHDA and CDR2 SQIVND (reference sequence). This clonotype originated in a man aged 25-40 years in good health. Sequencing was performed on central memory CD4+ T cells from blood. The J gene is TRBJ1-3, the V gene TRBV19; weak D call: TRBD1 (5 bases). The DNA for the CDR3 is TGTGCCAGTAGTGAGACAGCTCATGGAAACACCATATATTTT. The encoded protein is CASSETAHGNTIYF.